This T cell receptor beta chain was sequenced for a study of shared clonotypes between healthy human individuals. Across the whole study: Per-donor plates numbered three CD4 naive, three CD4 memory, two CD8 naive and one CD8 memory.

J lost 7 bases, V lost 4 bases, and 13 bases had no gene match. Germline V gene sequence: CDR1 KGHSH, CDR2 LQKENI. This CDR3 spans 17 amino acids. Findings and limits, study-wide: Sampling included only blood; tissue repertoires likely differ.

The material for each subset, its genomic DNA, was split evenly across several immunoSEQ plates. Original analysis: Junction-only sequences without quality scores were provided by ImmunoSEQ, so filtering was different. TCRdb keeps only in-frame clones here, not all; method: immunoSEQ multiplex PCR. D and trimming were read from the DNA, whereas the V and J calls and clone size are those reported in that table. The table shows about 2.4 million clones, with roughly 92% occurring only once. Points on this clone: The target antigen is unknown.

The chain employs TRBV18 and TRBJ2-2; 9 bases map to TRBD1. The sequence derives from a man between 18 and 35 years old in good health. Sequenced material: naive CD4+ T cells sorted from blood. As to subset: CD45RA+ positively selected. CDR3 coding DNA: TGTGCCAGCTCACAATTCTCTACCGGGACAGGGTTCGGGGAGCTGTTTTTT. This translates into CASSQFSTGTGFGELFF.